The TCR beta chain described here comes from a study of T cell responses to AZD1222 COVID-19 vaccine. Whole-study findings and limits: Reportedly, nearly half the spike-specific TCRs target unmutated variant regions. A rise in Spike-specific TCR breadth and depth followed two AZD1222 doses. Repertoire samples came only from after the peak T cell response. Spike-wide coverage was observed for vaccine-associated CD4 TCRs, with dominant responses at 160-218 and 743-854.

From germline, CDR1 is KGHSH and CDR2 LQKENI. V was pared by 5 bases and J by 1 base, with 14 bases between. This CDR3 region has 15 residues. A word on this clone: Its antigen is undetermined.

Profiling relied on immunoSEQ multiplex PCR, and the TCRdb table lists in-frame clones only, not all of them. Of approximately 130,000 clones in the sample, 85% are singletons; the top ten hold 7.9%. This receptor was obtained from an adult who received the MenACWY meningococcal vaccine as a control. The sample was peripheral blood, taken 28 days after the second dose of the MenACWY control vaccine. The rearrangement links TRBV18 to TRBJ1-2, with no clear D. CDR3: CASSRRTDFNYGYTF. The CDR3 DNA follows: TGTGCCAGCTCAAGACGGACGGATTTTAACTATGGCTACACCTTC. Together with reference TRBV18 and TRBJ1-2, the CDR3 gives the full variable domain: NAGVMQNPRHLVRRRGQEARLRCSPMKGHSHVYWYRQLPEEGLKFMVYLQKENIIDESGMPKERFSAEFPKEGPSILRIQQVVRGDSAAYFCASSRRTDFNYGYTFGSGTRLTVV.